This T cell receptor (beta chain) was recovered during a study of shared clonotypes between healthy human individuals. Measured with immunoSEQ multiplex PCR; TCRdb has only the in-frame clones, and not every one. The sample contains approximately 2,200,000 clones, just over 90% of which appear only once. V lost 2 bases and J 6 bases, leaving 10 bases between the germline ends. This CDR3 has 14 residues. Germline CDR1 SGHAT, CDR2 FQNNGV. CD45RO-negative, CCR7-selected cells formed the naive CD8 fraction, which excluded terminally differentiated effector memory CD45RA+ cells. This sequence originates from a man younger than 35 in good health. Some clones in this sample may be carry-over from other donors' samples. The gene calls are TRBV11-2 and TRBJ1-4; no clear D. The source material was naive CD8+ T cells from PBMCs. CDR3 nucleotide sequence: TGTGCCAGCAGCTTATATGGGGATGATGAAAAACTGTTTTTT. It specifies CASSLYGDDEKLFF.